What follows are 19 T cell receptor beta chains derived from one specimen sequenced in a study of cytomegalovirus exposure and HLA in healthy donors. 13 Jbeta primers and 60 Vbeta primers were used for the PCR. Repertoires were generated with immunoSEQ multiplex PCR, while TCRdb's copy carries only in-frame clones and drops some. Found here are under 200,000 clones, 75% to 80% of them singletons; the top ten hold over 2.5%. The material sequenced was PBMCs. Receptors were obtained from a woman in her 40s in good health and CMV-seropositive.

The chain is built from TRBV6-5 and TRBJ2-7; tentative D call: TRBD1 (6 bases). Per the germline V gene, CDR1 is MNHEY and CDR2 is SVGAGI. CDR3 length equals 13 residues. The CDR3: CASSPEGDTLAKV. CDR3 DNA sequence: TGTGCCAGCAGTCCCGAGGGGGACACCCTGGCCAAAGTC.

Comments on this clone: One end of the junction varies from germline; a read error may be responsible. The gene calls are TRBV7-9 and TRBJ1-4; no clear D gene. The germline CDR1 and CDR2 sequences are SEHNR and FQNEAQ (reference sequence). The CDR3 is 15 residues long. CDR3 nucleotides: TGTTCCAGCAGCCCTAGCCCAGGATTTAATGAAAAACTGTTTTTT. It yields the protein CSSSPSPGFNEKLFF.

This CDR3 reads CASSPPVSTDTQYF. CDR3 bases: TGTGCCAGCAGCCCTCCCGTTTCCACAGATACGCAGTATTTT. The V call is TRBV7-2, the J call TRBJ2-3; D is unresolved. The length of the CDR3 is 14 residues. Looked up from germline, CDR1 is SGHTA and CDR2 is FQGNSA. Trimming pared 5 bases from V and 2 bases from J, leaving 11 bases between.

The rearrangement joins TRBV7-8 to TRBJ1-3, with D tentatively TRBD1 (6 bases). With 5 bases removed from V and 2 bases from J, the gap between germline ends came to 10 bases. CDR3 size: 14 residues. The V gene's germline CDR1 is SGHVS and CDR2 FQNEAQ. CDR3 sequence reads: CASSQGTTGNTIYF. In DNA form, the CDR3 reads TGTGCCAGCAGCCAAGGGACAACTGGAAACACCATATATTTT. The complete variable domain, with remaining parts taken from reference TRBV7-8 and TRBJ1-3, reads GAGVSQSPRYKVAKRGQDVALRCDPISGHVSLFWYQQALGQGPEFLTYFQNEAQLDKSGLPSDRFFAERPEGSVSTLKIQRTQQEDSAVYLCASSQGTTGNTIYFGEGSWLTVV.

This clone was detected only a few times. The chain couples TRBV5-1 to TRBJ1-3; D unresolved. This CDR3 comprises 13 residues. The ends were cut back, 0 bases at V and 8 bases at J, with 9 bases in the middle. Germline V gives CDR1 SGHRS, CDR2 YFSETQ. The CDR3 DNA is TGCGCCAGCAGCTTGGGTTCGTCGGACACCATATATTTT. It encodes CASSLGSSDTIYF.

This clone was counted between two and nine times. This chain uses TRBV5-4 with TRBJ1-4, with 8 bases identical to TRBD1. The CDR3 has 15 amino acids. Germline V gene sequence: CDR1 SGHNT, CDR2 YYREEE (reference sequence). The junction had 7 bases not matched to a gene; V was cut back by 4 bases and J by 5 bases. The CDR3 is CASSPRTGKNEKLFF. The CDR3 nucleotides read TGTGCCAGCAGCCCACGGACAGGGAAGAATGAAAAACTGTTTTTT.

CDR3 region: CAWSVNSGELFF. The CDR3 DNA is TGTGCCTGGAGTGTTAATTCCGGGGAGCTGTTTTTT. This chain connects TRBV30 to TRBJ2-2; D is ambiguous. Germline values: CDR1 GTSNPN, CDR2 SVGIG (reference sequence). V gave up 0 bases and J gave up 6 bases, with 5 bases separating them. CDR3 length: 12 residues.

CDR3 nucleotide sequence: TGTGCCAGCAGTCGCTTAGCGGGGAGTGGAGATACGCAGTATTTT. It codes for CASSRLAGSGDTQYF. The chain carries TRBV28 and TRBJ2-3; 8 nucleotides agree with TRBD2. V lost 5 bases, J lost 5 bases, and 9 bases stayed unmatched. This CDR3 spans 15 amino acids. Germline CDR1 MDHEN, CDR2 SYDVKM.

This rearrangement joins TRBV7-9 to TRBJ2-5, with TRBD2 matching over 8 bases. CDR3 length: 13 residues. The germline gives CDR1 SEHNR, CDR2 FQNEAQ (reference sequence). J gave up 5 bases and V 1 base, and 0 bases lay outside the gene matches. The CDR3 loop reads CASSLGLAETQYF. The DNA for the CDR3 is TGTGCCAGCAGCTTAGGACTAGCGGAGACCCAGTACTTC.

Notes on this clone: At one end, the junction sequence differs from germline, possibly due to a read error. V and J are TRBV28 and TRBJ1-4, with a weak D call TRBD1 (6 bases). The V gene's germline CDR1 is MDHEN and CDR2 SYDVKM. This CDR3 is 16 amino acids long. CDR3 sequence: CASGGAQGFYDERLFF. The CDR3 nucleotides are TGTGCCAGCGGGGGGGCCCAAGGTTTTTACGATGAAAGACTGTTTTTT.

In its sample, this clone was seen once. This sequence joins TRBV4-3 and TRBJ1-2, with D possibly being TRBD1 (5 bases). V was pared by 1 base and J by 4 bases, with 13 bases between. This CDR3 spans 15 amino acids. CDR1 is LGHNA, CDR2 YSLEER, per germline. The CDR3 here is CASSQASGGGYGYTF. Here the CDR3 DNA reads TGCGCCAGCAGCCAAGCTAGCGGGGGGGGCTATGGCTACACCTTC.

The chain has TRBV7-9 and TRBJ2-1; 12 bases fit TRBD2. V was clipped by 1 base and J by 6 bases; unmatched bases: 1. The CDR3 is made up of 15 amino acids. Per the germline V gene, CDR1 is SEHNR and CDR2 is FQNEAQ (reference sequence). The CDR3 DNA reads TGTGCCAGCAGCTTAGGACTAGCGGGAGTCAATGAGCAGTTCTTC. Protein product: CASSLGLAGVNEQFF.

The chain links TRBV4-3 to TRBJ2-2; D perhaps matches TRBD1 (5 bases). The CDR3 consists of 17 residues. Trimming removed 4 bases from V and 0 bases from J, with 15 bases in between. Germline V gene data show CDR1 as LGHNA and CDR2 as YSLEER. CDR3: CASSPHGGQANTGELFF. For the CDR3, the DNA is TGCGCCAGCAGCCCGCATGGCGGACAAGCGAACACCGGGGAGCTGTTTTTT.

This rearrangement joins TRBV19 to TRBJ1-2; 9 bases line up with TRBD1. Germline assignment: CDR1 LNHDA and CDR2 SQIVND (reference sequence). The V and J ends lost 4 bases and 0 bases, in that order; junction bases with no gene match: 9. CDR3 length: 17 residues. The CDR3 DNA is TGTGCCAGTAGTACCCGACAGGGGGTCTCTACTAACTATGGCTACACCTTC. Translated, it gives CASSTRQGVSTNYGYTF. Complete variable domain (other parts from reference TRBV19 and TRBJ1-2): DGGITQSPKYLFRKEGQNVTLSCEQNLNHDAMYWYRQDPGQGLRLIYYSQIVNDFQKGDIAEGYSVSREKKESFPLTVTSAQKNPTAFYLCASSTRQGVSTNYGYTFGSGTRLTVV.

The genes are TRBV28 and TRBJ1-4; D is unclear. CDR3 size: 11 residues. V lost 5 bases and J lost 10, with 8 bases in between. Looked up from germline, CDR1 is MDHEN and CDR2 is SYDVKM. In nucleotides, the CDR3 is TGTGCCAGCAGTAAGCGGGTAAAACTGTTTTTT. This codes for CASSKRVKLFF.

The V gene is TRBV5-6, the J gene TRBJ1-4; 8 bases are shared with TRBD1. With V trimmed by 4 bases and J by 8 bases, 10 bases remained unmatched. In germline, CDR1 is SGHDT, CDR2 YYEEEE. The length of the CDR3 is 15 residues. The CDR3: CASSLGQGLMEKLFF. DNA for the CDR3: TGTGCCAGCAGCCTCGGACAGGGCCTGATGGAAAAACTGTTTTTT. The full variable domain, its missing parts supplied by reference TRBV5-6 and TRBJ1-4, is DAGVTQSPTHLIKTRGQQVTLRCSPKSGHDTVSWYQQALGQGPQFIFQYYEEEERQRGNFPDRFSGHQFPNYSSELNVNALLLGDSALYLCASSLGQGLMEKLFFGSGTQLSVL.

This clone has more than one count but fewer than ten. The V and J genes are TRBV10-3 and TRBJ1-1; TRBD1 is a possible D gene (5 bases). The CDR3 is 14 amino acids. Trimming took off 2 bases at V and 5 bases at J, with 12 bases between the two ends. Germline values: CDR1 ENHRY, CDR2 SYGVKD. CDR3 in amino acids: CAISEGQGGTEAFF. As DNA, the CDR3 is TGTGCCATCAGTGAGGGGCAGGGAGGTACTGAAGCTTTCTTT.

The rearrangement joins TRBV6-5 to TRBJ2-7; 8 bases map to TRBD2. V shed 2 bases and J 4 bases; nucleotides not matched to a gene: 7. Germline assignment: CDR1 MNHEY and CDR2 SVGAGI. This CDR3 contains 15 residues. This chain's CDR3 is CASSYEGGGIYEQYF. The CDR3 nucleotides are TGTGCCAGCAGTTACGAAGGCGGGGGGATTTACGAGCAGTACTTC.

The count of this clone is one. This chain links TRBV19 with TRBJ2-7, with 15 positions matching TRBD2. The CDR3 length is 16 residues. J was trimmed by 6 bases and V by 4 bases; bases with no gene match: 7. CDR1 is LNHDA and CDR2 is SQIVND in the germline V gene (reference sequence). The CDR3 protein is CASSTWGTSGRSEQYF. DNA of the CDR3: TGTGCCAGTAGTACCTGGGGGACTAGCGGGAGGAGCGAGCAGTACTTC. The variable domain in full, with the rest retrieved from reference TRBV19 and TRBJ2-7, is DGGITQSPKYLFRKEGQNVTLSCEQNLNHDAMYWYRQDPGQGLRLIYYSQIVNDFQKGDIAEGYSVSREKKESFPLTVTSAQKNPTAFYLCASSTWGTSGRSEQYFGPGTRLTVT.